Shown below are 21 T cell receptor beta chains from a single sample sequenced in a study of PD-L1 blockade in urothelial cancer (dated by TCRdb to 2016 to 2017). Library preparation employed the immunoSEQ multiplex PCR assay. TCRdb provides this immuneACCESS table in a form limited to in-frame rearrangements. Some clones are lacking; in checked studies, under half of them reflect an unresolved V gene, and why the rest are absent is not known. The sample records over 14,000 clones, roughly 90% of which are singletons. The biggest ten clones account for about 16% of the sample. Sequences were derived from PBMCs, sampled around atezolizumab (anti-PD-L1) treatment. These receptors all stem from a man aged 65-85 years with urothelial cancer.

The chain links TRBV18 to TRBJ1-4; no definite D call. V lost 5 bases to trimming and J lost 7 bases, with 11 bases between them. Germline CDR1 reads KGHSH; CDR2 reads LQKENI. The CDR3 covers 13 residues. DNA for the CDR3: TGTGCCAGCTCAGTGACTTTGGCTGAAAAACTGTTTTTT. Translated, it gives CASSVTLAEKLFF.

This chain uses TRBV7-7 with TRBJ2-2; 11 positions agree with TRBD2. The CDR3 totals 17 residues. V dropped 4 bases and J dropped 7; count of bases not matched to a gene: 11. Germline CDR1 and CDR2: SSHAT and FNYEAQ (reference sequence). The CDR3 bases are TGTGCCAGCAGCTCATACCCAGGGACTAGCGGAGGCGGGGAGCTGTTTTTT. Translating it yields CASSSYPGTSGGGELFF.

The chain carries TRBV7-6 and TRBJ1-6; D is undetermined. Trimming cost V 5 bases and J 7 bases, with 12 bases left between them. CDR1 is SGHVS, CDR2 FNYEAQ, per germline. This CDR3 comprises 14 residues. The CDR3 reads CASSPGSTNSPLHF. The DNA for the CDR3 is TGTGCCAGCAGCCCAGGCTCCACGAATTCACCCCTCCACTTT.

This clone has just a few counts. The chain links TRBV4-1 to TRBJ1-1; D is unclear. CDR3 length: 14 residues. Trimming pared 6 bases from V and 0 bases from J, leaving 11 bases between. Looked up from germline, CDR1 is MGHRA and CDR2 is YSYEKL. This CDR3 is CASSSPTMNTEAFF. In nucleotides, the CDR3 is TGCGCCAGCAGTTCACCTACTATGAACACTGAAGCTTTCTTT.

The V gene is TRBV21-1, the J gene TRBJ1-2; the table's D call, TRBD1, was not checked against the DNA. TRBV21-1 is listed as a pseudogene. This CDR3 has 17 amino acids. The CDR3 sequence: CASRNRWTGLDNYGYTF. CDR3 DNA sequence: TGTGCCAGCAGAAACCGTTGGACAGGGTTAGACAACTATGGCTACACCTTC.

CDR3 coding DNA: TGTGCCAGCAGCCGCGGACAGACCTACGAGCAGTACTTC. Translated: CASSRGQTYEQYF. The V call is TRBV7-8, the J call TRBJ2-7; tentatively, D is TRBD1 (6 bases). The CDR3 runs to 13 residues. Trimming took off 5 bases at V and 2 bases at J, with 10 bases between the two ends. Germline CDR1 reads SGHVS; CDR2 reads FQNEAQ. Together with reference TRBV7-8 and TRBJ2-7, the CDR3 gives the full variable domain: GAGVSQSPRYKVAKRGQDVALRCDPISGHVSLFWYQQALGQGPEFLTYFQNEAQLDKSGLPSDRFFAERPEGSVSTLKIQRTQQEDSAVYLCASSRGQTYEQYFGPGTRLTVT.

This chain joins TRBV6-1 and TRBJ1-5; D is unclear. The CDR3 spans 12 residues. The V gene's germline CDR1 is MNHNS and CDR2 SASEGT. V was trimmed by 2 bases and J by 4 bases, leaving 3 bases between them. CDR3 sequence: CASSERNQPQHF. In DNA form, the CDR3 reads TGTGCCAGCAGTGAACGGAATCAGCCCCAGCATTTT.

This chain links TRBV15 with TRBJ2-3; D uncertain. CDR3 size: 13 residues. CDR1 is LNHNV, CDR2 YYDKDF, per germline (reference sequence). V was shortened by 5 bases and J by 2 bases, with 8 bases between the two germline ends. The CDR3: CATSFPNTDTQYF. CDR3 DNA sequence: TGTGCCACCAGCTTCCCTAACACAGATACGCAGTATTTT.

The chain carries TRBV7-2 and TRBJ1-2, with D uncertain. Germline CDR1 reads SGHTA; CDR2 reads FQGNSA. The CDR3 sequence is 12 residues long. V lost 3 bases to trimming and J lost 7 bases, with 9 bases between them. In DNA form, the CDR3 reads TGTGCCAGCAGCTTGTACGCTATTGGCTACACCTTC. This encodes CASSLYAIGYTF. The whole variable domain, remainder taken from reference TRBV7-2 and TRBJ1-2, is GAGVSQSPSNKVTEKGKDVELRCDPISGHTALYWYRQSLGQGLEFLIYFQGNSAPDKSGLPSDRFSAERTGGSVSTLTIQRTQQEDSAVYLCASSLYAIGYTFGSGTRLTVV.

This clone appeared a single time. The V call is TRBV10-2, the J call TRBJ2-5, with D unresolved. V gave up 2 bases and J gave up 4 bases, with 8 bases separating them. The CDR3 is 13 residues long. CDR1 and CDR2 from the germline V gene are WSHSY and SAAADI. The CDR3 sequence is CASSEARGETQYF. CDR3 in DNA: TGCGCCAGCAGTGAGGCACGAGGAGAGACCCAGTACTTC.

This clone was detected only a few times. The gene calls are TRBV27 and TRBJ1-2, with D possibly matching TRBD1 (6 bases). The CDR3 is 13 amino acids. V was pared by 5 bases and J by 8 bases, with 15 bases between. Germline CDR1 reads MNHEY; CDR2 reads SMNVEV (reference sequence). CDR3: CASSPTQGRGYTF. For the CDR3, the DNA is TGTGCCAGCAGTCCGACCCAGGGGCGAGGCTACACCTTC.

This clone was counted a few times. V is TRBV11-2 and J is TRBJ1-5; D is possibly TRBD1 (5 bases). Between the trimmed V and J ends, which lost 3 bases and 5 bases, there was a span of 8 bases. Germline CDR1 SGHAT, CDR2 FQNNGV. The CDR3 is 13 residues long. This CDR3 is CASSLEGYQPQHF. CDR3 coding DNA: TGTGCCAGCAGCTTGGAGGGGTATCAGCCCCAGCATTTT. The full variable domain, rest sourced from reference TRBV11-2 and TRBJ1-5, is EAGVAQSPRYKIIEKRQSVAFWCNPISGHATLYWYQQILGQGPKLLIQFQNNGVVDDSQLPKDRFSAERLKGVDSTLKIQPAKLEDSAVYLCASSLEGYQPQHFGDGTRLSIL.

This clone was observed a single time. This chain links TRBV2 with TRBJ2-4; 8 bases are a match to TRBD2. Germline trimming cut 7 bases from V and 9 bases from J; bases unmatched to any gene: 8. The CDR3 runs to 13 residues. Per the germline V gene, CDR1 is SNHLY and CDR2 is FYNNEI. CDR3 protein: CASTGTSGVIQYF. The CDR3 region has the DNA TGTGCCAGCACCGGGACTAGTGGCGTCATTCAGTACTTC.

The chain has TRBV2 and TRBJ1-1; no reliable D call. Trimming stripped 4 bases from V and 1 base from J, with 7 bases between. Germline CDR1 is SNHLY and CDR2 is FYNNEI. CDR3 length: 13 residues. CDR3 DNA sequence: TGTGCCAGCAGTGTGGGCAAGAACACTGAAGCTTTCTTT. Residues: CASSVGKNTEAFF.

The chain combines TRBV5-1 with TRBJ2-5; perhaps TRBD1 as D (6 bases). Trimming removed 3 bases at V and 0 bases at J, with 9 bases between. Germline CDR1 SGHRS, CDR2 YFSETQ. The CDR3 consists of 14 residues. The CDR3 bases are TGCGCCAGCAGCTCCGGGACAAACCAAGAGACCCAGTACTTC. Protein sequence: CASSSGTNQETQYF.

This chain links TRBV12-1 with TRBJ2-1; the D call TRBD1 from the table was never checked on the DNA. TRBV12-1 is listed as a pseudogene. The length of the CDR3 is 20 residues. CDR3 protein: CASSFAKGRVASITYNEQFF. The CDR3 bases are TGTGCCAGCAGCTTTGCGAAGGGCAGGGTAGCCTCTATCACCTACAATGAGCAGTTCTTC.

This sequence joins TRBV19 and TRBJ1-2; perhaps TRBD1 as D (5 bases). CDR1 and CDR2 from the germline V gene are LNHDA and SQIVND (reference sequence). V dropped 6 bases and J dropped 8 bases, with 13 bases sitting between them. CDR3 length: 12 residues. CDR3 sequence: CASRSGLEGYTF. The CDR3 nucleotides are TGTGCCAGTAGATCAGGGCTTGAGGGCTACACCTTC.

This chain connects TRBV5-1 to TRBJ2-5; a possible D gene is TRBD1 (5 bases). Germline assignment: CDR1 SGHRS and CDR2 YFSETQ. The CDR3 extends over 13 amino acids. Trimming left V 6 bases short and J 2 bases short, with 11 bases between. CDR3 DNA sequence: TGCGCCAGCAACCAGGGATCGCAAGAGACCCAGTACTTC. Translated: CASNQGSQETQYF.

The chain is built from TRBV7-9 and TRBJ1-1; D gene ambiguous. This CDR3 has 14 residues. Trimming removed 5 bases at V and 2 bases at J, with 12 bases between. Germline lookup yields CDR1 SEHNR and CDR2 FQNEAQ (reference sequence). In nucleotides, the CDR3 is TGTGCCAGCAGCCTACCGGGTCTAAACACTGAAGCTTTCTTT. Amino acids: CASSLPGLNTEAFF.

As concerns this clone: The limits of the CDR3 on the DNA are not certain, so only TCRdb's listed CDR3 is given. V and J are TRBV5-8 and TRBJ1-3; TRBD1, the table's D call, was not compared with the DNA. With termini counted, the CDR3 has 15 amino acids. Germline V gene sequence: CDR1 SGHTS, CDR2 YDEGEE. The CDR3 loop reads CASSLRTAPVTPYIF.

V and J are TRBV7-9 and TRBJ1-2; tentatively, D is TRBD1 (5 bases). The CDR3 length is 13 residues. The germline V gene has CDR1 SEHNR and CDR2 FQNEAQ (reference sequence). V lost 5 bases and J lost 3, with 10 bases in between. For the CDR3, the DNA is TGTGCCAGCAGCAAAGGGACTGACTATGGCTACACCTTC. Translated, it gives CASSKGTDYGYTF. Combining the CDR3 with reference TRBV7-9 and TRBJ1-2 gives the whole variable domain DTGVSQNPRHKITKRGQNVTFRCDPISEHNRLYWYRQTLGQGPEFLTYFQNEAQLEKSRLLSDRFSAERPKGSFSTLEIQRTEQGDSAMYLCASSKGTDYGYTFGSGTRLTVV.